This TCR beta chain appears in the sequencing data of a study of blood T cell repertoires in COVID-19. Profiled with immunoSEQ multiplex PCR; TCRdb holds only in-frame clones, not every one. The sample includes 430,000 or so clones, about 88% of them seen just once. CDR1 MDHEN and CDR2 SYDVKM come from the germline V gene. There are 15 residues in the CDR3. Between the trimmed V and J ends, which lost 5 bases and 6 bases, there was a span of 17 bases. This chain uses TRBV28 with TRBJ1-5; a weak D match, TRBD1 (6 bases). The sequence was collected from a woman aged 18-30 years who had been exposed to COVID-19. Sequencing was done on a sample of PBMCs or T cells enriched from blood (not recorded which). The DNA for the CDR3 is TGTGCCAGCAGTGCATCAGGTGGGGGCCGTCAGCCCCAGCATTTT. It yields the protein CASSASGGGRQPQHF.